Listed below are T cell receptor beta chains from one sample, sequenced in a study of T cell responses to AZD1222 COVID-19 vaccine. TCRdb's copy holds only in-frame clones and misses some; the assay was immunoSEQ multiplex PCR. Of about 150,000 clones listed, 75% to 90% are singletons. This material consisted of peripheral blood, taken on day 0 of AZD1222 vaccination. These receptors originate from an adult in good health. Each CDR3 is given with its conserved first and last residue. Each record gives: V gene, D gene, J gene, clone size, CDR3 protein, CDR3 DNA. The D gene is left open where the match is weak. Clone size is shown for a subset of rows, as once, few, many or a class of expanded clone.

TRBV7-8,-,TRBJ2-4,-,CASSSGGMDLLAKNIQYF,TGTGCCAGCAGCTCCGGTGGTATGGACTTATTAGCCAAAAACATTCAGTACTTC
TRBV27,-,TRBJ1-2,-,CASSLQVSVDGNYGYTF,TGTGCCAGCAGTTTACAGGTCTCGGTTGATGGTAACTATGGCTACACCTTC
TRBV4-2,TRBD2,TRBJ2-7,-,CASSRVQRGDAYEQYF,TGTGCCAGCAGCCGAGTCCAGCGGGGGGACGCCTACGAGCAGTACTTC
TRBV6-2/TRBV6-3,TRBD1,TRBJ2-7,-,CASSPGQGGTNF,TGTGCCAGCAGTCCGGGACAGGGAGGGACGAACTTC
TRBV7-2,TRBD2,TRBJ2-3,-,CASSPARGGAVSQYF,TGTGCCAGCAGCCCCGCCCGCGGGGGGGCAGTTTCTCAGTATTTT
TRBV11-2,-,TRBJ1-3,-,CASSSTPGTGNTIYF,TGTGCCAGCAGCTCCACACCCGGGACTGGAAACACCATATATTTT
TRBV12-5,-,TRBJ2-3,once,CASGQTSKDYPLTDTQYF,TGTGCTAGTGGACAAACATCTAAGGACTATCCTCTTACAGATACGCAGTATTTT
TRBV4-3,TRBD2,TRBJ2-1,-,CASRTSGRIMSSYNEQFF,TGCGCCAGCCGTACTAGCGGGAGGATAATGAGCTCCTACAATGAGCAGTTCTTC
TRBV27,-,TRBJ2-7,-,CASSPGTGLYEQYF,TGTGCCAGCAGTCCGGGGACGGGGCTCTACGAGCAGTACTTC
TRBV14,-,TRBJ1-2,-,CASSQVLAYGYTF,TGTGCCAGCAGCCAAGTCTTAGCCTATGGCTACACCTTC
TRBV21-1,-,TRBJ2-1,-,CASSKTGDCNEQFF,TGTGCCAGCAGCAAGACAGGGGACTGCAATGAGCAGTTCTTC
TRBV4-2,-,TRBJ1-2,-,CASSQAGGRAWDGYTF,TGTGCCAGCAGCCAAGCGGGGGGGCGGGCTTGGGATGGCTACACCTTC
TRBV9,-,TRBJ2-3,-,CASSIRTRDTQYF,TGTGCCAGCAGCATAAGGACCCGCGATACGCAGTATTTT
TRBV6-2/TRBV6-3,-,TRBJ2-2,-,CASSYRQGGTGELFF,TGTGCCAGCAGTTACCGCCAGGGGGGCACCGGGGAGCTGTTTTTT
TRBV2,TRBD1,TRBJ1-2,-,CASRGDSYYGYTF,TGTGCCAGCAGAGGGGACAGCTACTATGGCTACACCTTC
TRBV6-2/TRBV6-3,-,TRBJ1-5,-,CASSYSGTPNQPQHF,TGTGCCAGCAGTTACTCCGGGACACCTAATCAGCCCCAGCATTTT
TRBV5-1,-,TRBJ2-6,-,CASSLAFQGAPGANVLTF,TGCGCCAGCAGCTTGGCCTTTCAAGGGGCGCCTGGGGCCAACGTCCTGACTTTC
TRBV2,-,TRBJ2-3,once,CASSVMQNTDTQYF,TGTGCCAGCAGTGTAATGCAGAACACAGATACGCAGTATTTT
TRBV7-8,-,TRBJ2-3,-,CASSPLRGLPPDTQYF,TGTGCCAGCAGCCCCCTACGGGGACTCCCTCCAGATACGCAGTATTTT
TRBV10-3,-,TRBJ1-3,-,CAISGGSAGNTIYF,TGTGCCATCAGTGGGGGGTCGGCCGGAAACACCATATATTTT
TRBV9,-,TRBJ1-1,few,CASDPAVGGQLVF,TGTGCCAGCGACCCGGCGGTAGGAGGGCAGCTTGTCTTT
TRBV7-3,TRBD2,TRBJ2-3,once,CASSPSGGALDTQYF,TGTGCCAGCAGTCCTAGCGGGGGGGCATTAGATACGCAGTATTTT
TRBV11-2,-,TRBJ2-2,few,CASSLGGTVTSGELFF,TGTGCCAGCAGCCTGGGGGGGACAGTAACATCCGGGGAGCTGTTTTTT
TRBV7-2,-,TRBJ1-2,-,CASSPRDGGGYTF,TGTGCCAGCAGCCCACGGGACGGGGGGGGCTACACCTTC
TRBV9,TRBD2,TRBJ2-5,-,CASSAFGTSGETQYF,TGTGCCAGCAGCGCATTCGGGACTAGCGGAGAGACCCAGTACTTC
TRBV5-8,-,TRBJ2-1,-,CASSLEAQLHEQFF,TGTGCCAGCAGCTTGGAAGCGCAGTTACATGAGCAGTTCTTC
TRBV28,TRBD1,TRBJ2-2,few,CASTRTGGMTGELFF,TGTGCCAGCACAAGGACAGGGGGGATGACCGGGGAGCTGTTTTTT